These T cell receptor beta chains were read from a single sample in a study of blood T cell repertoires in COVID-19. Measured with immunoSEQ multiplex PCR; TCRdb has only the in-frame clones, and not every one. The profile shows more than 150,000 clones, approximately 83% of them singletons. The sequenced material came from peripheral blood. These receptors were taken from a man in his sixties with acute or convalescent COVID-19. CDR3s include the opening cysteine and the closing phenylalanine or tryptophan.

v_call,j_call,cdr3_aa
TRBV7-2,TRBJ1-5,CASSPKGGGQPQHF
TRBV15,TRBJ2-1,CATSRAETGEASVPYNEQFF
TRBV27,TRBJ1-2,CASSLLGPAGPQNYGYTF
TRBV5-4,TRBJ2-6,CASSSGQPGANVLTF
TRBV6-5,TRBJ2-7,CASWDRHYEQYF
TRBV19,TRBJ1-5,CASTTGTRGQPQHF
TRBV27,TRBJ2-2,CASSLDGQFPNTGELFF
TRBV9,TRBJ2-3,CASSVTGGGTDTQYF
TRBV27,TRBJ1-2,CASSWAGAGYGYTF
TRBV28,TRBJ1-4,CALQGAGTTNEKLFF
TRBV28,TRBJ2-7,CASSLPPRTGAYEQYF
TRBV28,TRBJ2-3,CATRTGPAADTQYF
TRBV7-2,TRBJ1-3,CASRPNYSGNTIYF
TRBV10-3,TRBJ1-3,CAISESGRPRNTIYF
TRBV30,TRBJ1-6,CAWSVRGSPLHF
TRBV12-3/TRBV12-4,TRBJ1-5,CASRRVSNQPQHF
TRBV2,TRBJ2-3,CASSEEYNRLAQRFLHDTQYF
TRBV15,TRBJ1-1,CATSRRQGIAEAFF
TRBV7-9,TRBJ2-7,CASSSGEGTGSYEQYF
TRBV7-8,TRBJ1-4,CASSENGGREEKLFF
TRBV4-1,TRBJ1-6,CASSQDPRGNNSPLHF
TRBV4-1,TRBJ1-4,CASSQPDRTNEKLFF
TRBV11-3,TRBJ2-7,CASSWGEGLAAYEQYF
TRBV19,TRBJ1-4,CASKDRGTGEKLFF
TRBV14,TRBJ1-2,CASSRSPPSGDGYTF
TRBV5-1,TRBJ1-3,CASSLSTSSGNTIYF
TRBV10-2,TRBJ2-1,CASGRVNEQFF
TRBV2,TRBJ2-5,CASSGGTSGQETQYF
TRBV25-1,TRBJ1-1,CASTWGENTEAFF
TRBV4-1,TRBJ2-7,CASSQEETSGSWYEQYF
TRBV7-9,TRBJ1-6,CASSFFQGGNSPLHF
TRBV5-1,TRBJ1-1,CASSLAQMNTEAFF
TRBV19,TRBJ1-2,CASSIGRGFGYTF
TRBV7-8,TRBJ1-6,CASSSRETGVSPLHF
TRBV24-1,TRBJ2-5,CATSDPIQGWGETQYF
TRBV5-5,TRBJ1-2,CASSPAEDYGYTF
TRBV24-1,TRBJ2-5,CATSDAREQGGRETQYF
TRBV5-1,TRBJ2-3,CASSLRETDTQYF
TRBV6-6,TRBJ2-1,CASSGGGWYNEQFF
TRBV7-9,TRBJ1-6,CASSLLRGQGTNSPLHF
TRBV6-5,TRBJ2-5,CATHVAGVETQYF
TRBV3-1/TRBV3-2,TRBJ2-5,CASSQGSGNQETQYF